Sequencing of this TCR beta chain was carried out in a study of early stage breast cancer tumors. Study details: Of around 16 invasive breast tumors, twelve were hormone receptor-positive, HER2-negative.

Overall study results and limits: Tumors had roughly 2.3-fold higher T cell density and higher clonality than adjacent normal breast tissue. Commonly generated sequences made up most enriched TCRB sequences shared between patients.

Germline values: CDR1 SGHKS, CDR2 YYEKEE (reference sequence). The trim removed 0 bases at V and 6 bases at J, leaving 2 bases unmatched. There are 14 residues in the CDR3. Repertoires were generated with immunoSEQ multiplex PCR, while TCRdb's copy carries only in-frame clones and drops some. Here the sample spans approximately 33,000 clones, approximately 70% being singletons. In the case of this clone: Its antigen is not known.

This receptor was taken from a person in their 40s with breast cancer. The sequenced material came from blood. This chain links TRBV5-5 with TRBJ2-2, with 7 bases identical to TRBD1. CDR3 protein: CASSLVGGPGELFF. The CDR3 region has the DNA TGTGCCAGCAGCTTGGTAGGGGGCCCCGGGGAGCTGTTTTTT.